The sequence of this T cell receptor (beta chain) was determined in a study of shared clonotypes between healthy human individuals. Clones were read by immunoSEQ multiplex PCR, and TCRdb kept only the in-frame ones, dropping some. The table records more than 150,000 clones, 90% to 95% of them present only once. Specimen: naive CD4+ T cells sorted from blood. Subset indicated: CD45RA+ positively selected. The TCR was taken from a woman aged 25 to 45 in good health.

CDR3: CASKGDGGTNTGELFF. CDR3 DNA sequence: TGTGCCAGCAAGGGAGATGGGGGGACAAACACCGGGGAGCTGTTTTTT. V usage is TRBV27 and J usage is TRBJ2-2; D possibly uses TRBD1 or TRBD2 (6 bases each). The CDR3 length is 16 residues. V was shortened by 7 bases and J by 2 bases, with 17 bases between the two germline ends. Looked up from germline, CDR1 is MNHEY and CDR2 is SMNVEV (reference sequence).